This T cell receptor (beta chain) was sequenced for a study of a mutant IDH1 vaccine in newly diagnosed glioma listed by TCRdb under 2021. Study-level background: Vaccination started 4-6 weeks after radiotherapy alone, or was given together with temozolomide cycles in the groups whose treatment included chemotherapy. Of the 32 patients who were treated, about 62% were male and approximately 38% were female, and the mean age was about 40 years. Prior to enrollment, standard therapy consisting of radiotherapy alone, temozolomide alone, or radiochemotherapy with temozolomide had been administered to patients, with the combination being received by most patients. Visit V12 was the week-35 safety follow-up and visit V13 was the week-47 end of study. Peripheral blood was collected at six visits: V03 (baseline), V05, V07, V10, V12 and V13. Longitudinal TCRB deep sequencing was done for 25 treated patients, wherever samples were available for exploratory analyses.

Deletion took 4 bases off V and 4 bases off J, with a span of 11 bases between the germline ends. The CDR1 and CDR2 encoded by the germline V gene are SGDLS and YYNGEE. Reading from cysteine to phenylalanine, the CDR3 counts 13 amino acids. Only CDR3 DNA remains: 39 bases, in frame from the first base. Concerning this clone: No cognate antigen has been identified for it. No clone much larger than this one lies a single base away; base qualities are absent.

Library preparation employed the immunoSEQ multiplex PCR assay. Rearranged TCR beta chain sequences were amplified with the hsTCRB Kit following the manufacturer's protocol. TCRB libraries were sequenced on an Illumina MiSeq. The paper's processing steps were these. The proprietary platform of the kit vendor was used for demultiplexing, trimming and gene mapping. TCRdb took over this immuneACCESS table, retaining in-frame rearrangements with V and J assigned. Such tables are incomplete; in checked studies, under half of the missing clones stem from an unresolved V gene, and the remainder is unexplained. For V, J and clone size, that table is used; D and trimming come from the DNA. This sample holds more than 35,000 clones; approximately 81% were observed only once. Jointly, the top ten make up approximately 4.7% of the sample. In light of the paper, this sample's time point label describes: week 35, safety follow-up. Each vaccine dose was 300 ug of a 20-mer mutant IDH1 peptide in Montanide, given subcutaneously with topical imiquimod. Patients received eight vaccinations in weeks 1, 3, 5, 7, 11, 15, 19 and 23, corresponding to visits V03 through V10. All donors had newly diagnosed IDH1-mutant astrocytomas of WHO grade 3 or 4 that showed loss of nuclear ATRX. The samples were drawn from NOA16, a multicentre, single-arm, open-label phase I trial in Germany that tested a mutant IDH1 peptide vaccine in humans for the first time. Genomic DNA for TCRB sequencing was isolated from EDTA blood with the DNeasy Blood and Tissue Kit.

General study outcomes and caveats: Availability determined which PBMC samples were chosen for TCRB deep sequencing. Across multiple MHC alleles, vaccine-induced immune responses were seen in roughly 93% of patients. Pseudoprogression appeared unrelated to alterations in the top peripheral T cell clonotypes detected by TCRB sequencing. The authors noted that analyses of patient blood samples could not be reproduced because of sample limitations.

The sample in question was PBMCs, obtained from a glioma patient whose treatment included an IDH1 peptide vaccine. The chain is encoded by TRBV9 joined to TRBJ1-1; the D gene is possibly TRBD1, with 5 bases matching. The source is a woman in her thirties or forties with glioma. Some clones in this sample may be carry-over from other donors' samples. This receptor has the CDR3 CASSLGGTTEAFF. The DNA sequence follows: TGTGCCAGCAGCCTGGGGGGGACCACTGAAGCTTTCTTT.